One sample yielded the 30 T cell receptor beta chains listed below, sequenced in a study of beta chain features in type 1 diabetes. The whole isolated RNA underwent reverse transcription, so sequencing captured expressed TCRB transcripts. Sequenced by immunoSEQ multiplex PCR; TCRdb stores in-frame clones only, minus some. The table records about 660,000 clones, about 14% of them present only once. Antigens of these TCRs are unknown. Whole-study results and caveats: Among all four CD4+ subsets, Type 1 diabetes patients had TCRB CDR3s that were moderately but significantly shorter.

The source material was naive CD4+ T cells from blood. These receptors were taken from a young man with type 1 diabetes.

This rearrangement joins TRBV9 to TRBJ1-2, with D uncertain. Deletions cut 3 bases from V and 4 bases from J, with 13 bases between. Germline CDR1 and CDR2: SGDLS and YYNGEE. The CDR3 consists of 14 residues. The CDR3 spells CASSGTPEPYGYTF. For the CDR3, the DNA is TGTGCCAGCAGCGGGACCCCAGAGCCCTATGGCTACACCTTC.

This clone has just a few counts. The rearrangement uses TRBV4-3 and TRBJ1-2; D ambiguous. Germline V gives CDR1 LGHNA, CDR2 YSLEER. Trimming removed 0 bases from V and 6 bases from J, with 14 bases in between. The CDR3 has 15 residues. CDR3 sequence reads: CASSQDTLRDHGYTF. The DNA of the CDR3 is TGCGCCAGCAGCCAAGATACACTCCGGGATCATGGCTACACCTTC.

This clone was observed a handful of times. The rearrangement joins TRBV6-4 to TRBJ2-1; D tentatively reads TRBD1 or TRBD2 (5 bases each). This CDR3 contains 13 residues. V lost 3 bases, J lost 12 bases, and 15 bases lay in between. In germline, CDR1 is MRHNA, CDR2 SNTAGT. The CDR3 region has the DNA TGTGCCAGCAGTGATTCGCAGGGAGTTCGGCAGTTCTTC. This codes for CASSDSQGVRQFF.

The rearrangement uses TRBV1 and TRBJ2-7; TRBD1 reflects the table's D call only, with no check against the DNA. TRBV1 is a pseudogene segment. CDR3 length equals 16 residues. CDR3 in amino acids: CTSSQDSATGVYEQYF. CDR3 coding DNA: TGCACCAGCAGCCAAGATTCTGCGACAGGGGTCTACGAGCAGTACTTC.

The chain uses TRBV2 and TRBJ1-2, with D uncertain. This CDR3 has 11 amino acids. The germline gives CDR1 SNHLY, CDR2 FYNNEI. V was pared by 5 bases and J by 8 bases, with 9 bases between. CDR3 region: CASSTGPGYTF. Written as DNA, the CDR3 is TGTGCCAGCAGTACGGGTCCGGGCTACACCTTC.

The chain uses TRBV15 and TRBJ2-2; D gene uncertain. Trimming left V 5 bases short and J 8 bases short, with 9 bases between. CDR1 is LNHNV and CDR2 is YYDKDF in the germline V gene (reference sequence). The CDR3 sequence is 12 residues long. In nucleotides, the CDR3 is TGTGCCACCAGCCCCGTTTGGGGGGAGCTGTTTTTT. Its protein is CATSPVWGELFF.

As regards this clone: In the same sample, other DNA sequences code for this CDR3. The chain couples TRBV30 to TRBJ2-5, with TRBD1 as a possible D gene (6 bases). Germline CDR1 GTSNPN, CDR2 SVGIG (reference sequence). The CDR3 is 12 amino acids. V was shortened by 4 bases and J by 5 bases, with 11 bases between the two germline ends. This chain's CDR3 is CAWTAGAETQYF. The CDR3 DNA is TGTGCCTGGACTGCAGGGGCTGAGACCCAGTACTTC.

This clone was seen a few times. The chain is built from TRBV5-1 and TRBJ1-2, with unresolved D. The ends were cut back, 0 bases at V and 10 bases at J, with 16 bases in the middle. The CDR3 consists of 14 residues. Germline-derived CDR1 and CDR2 are SGHRS and YFSETQ. CDR3 DNA sequence: TGCGCCAGCAGCTTGGGGCGGGATGGTATGGACTACACCTTC. Encoded protein: CASSLGRDGMDYTF.

There are a few counts of this clone. The chain couples TRBV7-2 to TRBJ2-1; D is uncertain. This CDR3 comprises 13 residues. Germline values: CDR1 SGHTA, CDR2 FQGNSA. V lost 5 bases and J 10 bases, leaving 15 bases between the germline ends. The CDR3 DNA follows: TGTGCCAGCAGCGCAAGGTCGGAAGGCGAGCAGTTCTTC. It codes for CASSARSEGEQFF.

This clone has more than one count but fewer than ten. V and J are TRBV19 and TRBJ1-5; D not certain. The V and J ends lost 6 bases and 0 bases respectively, with 6 bases between them. The CDR3 runs to 13 residues. Germline lookup yields CDR1 LNHDA and CDR2 SQIVND (reference sequence). The CDR3, as DNA: TGTGCCAGTAGAGAGGATAGCAATCAGCCCCAGCATTTT. Its translation is CASREDSNQPQHF. Filled out from reference TRBV19 and TRBJ1-5, the complete variable domain reads DGGITQSPKYLFRKEGQNVTLSCEQNLNHDAMYWYRQDPGQGLRLIYYSQIVNDFQKGDIAEGYSVSREKKESFPLTVTSAQKNPTAFYLCASREDSNQPQHFGDGTRLSIL.

There are a few counts of this clone. In the same sample, other DNA sequences code for this CDR3. CDR3 in amino acids: CASSLAGDGYTF. The CDR3 DNA reads TGTGCCAGCAGCTTGGCAGGGGATGGCTACACCTTC. The V gene is TRBV7-9, the J gene TRBJ1-2, with a weak D call TRBD1 (6 bases). Germline assignment: CDR1 SEHNR and CDR2 FQNEAQ (reference sequence). This CDR3 contains 12 residues. Trimming left V 3 bases short and J 6 bases short, with 8 bases between. The complete variable domain, with remaining parts taken from reference TRBV7-9 and TRBJ1-2, reads DTGVSQNPRHKITKRGQNVTFRCDPISEHNRLYWYRQTLGQGPEFLTYFQNEAQLEKSRLLSDRFSAERPKGSFSTLEIQRTEQGDSAMYLCASSLAGDGYTFGSGTRLTVV.

This clone was detected only a few times. The chain links TRBV7-2 to TRBJ2-3; 10 bases agree with TRBD2. The germline gives CDR1 SGHTA, CDR2 FQGNSA. J lost 0 bases, V lost 8 bases, and 2 bases had no gene match. This CDR3 contains 14 residues. The DNA of the CDR3 is TGTGCCAGCCCAGCGGGGGGGAGCACAGATACGCAGTATTTT. The encoded protein is CASPAGGSTDTQYF.

The V gene is TRBV5-1, the J gene TRBJ2-2; maybe TRBD1 (6 bases). This CDR3 is 15 amino acids long. Trimming cost V 2 bases and J 0 bases, with 8 bases left between them. Germline assignment: CDR1 SGHRS and CDR2 YFSETQ. CDR3 sequence reads: CASSLRDTNTGELFF. In DNA, the CDR3 is TGCGCCAGCAGCTTACGGGACACGAACACCGGGGAGCTGTTTTTT.

V gene TRBV18 combines with J gene TRBJ1-1; D unclear. The germline CDR1 and CDR2 sequences are KGHSH and LQKENI. The CDR3 is made up of 15 amino acids. The V end was cut by 2 bases, the J end by 1 base, with 11 bases between. DNA of the CDR3: TGTGCCAGCTCACCATTTGACACCACGAACACTGAAGCTTTCTTT. Residues: CASSPFDTTNTEAFF.

The J gene is TRBJ2-3, the V gene TRBV20-1; D gene ambiguous. Germline V gene data show CDR1 as DFQATT and CDR2 as SNEGSKA (reference sequence). This CDR3 contains 11 residues. Trimming shortened V by 7 bases and J by 5 bases, and 10 bases separated the two germline ends. The CDR3 DNA is TGCAGTGGTAACGCACGAGATACGCAGTATTTT. Its translation is CSGNARDTQYF.

V and J are TRBV10-1 and TRBJ2-7, with a weak D call TRBD1 (5 bases). V dropped 6 bases and J dropped 4 bases, with 7 bases sitting between them. The germline V gene encodes CDR1 WNHNN and CDR2 SYGVQD (reference sequence). The CDR3 loop spans 11 amino acids. Here the CDR3 reads CASSDSYEQYF. CDR3 coding DNA: TGCGCCAGCAGCGACAGTTACGAGCAGTACTTC.

This chain connects TRBV7-9 to TRBJ2-1, with TRBD2 identical over 8 bases. This CDR3 has 14 amino acids. V trimming: 11 bases; J trimming: 0 bases; junction bases outside the gene matches: 6. The germline V gene has CDR1 SEHNR and CDR2 FQNEAQ (reference sequence). The CDR3 DNA reads as TGTGCCCTCGTAACTAGCGGCTCCTACAATGAGCAGTTCTTC. It is translated as CALVTSGSYNEQFF.

This clone was recorded a few times. The genes are TRBV10-3 and TRBJ1-3, with D possibly matching TRBD1 (5 bases). The CDR3 spans 16 residues. CDR1 and CDR2 from the germline V gene are ENHRY and SYGVKD. V was shortened by 0 bases and J by 0 bases, with 9 bases between the two germline ends. This CDR3 reads CAISESSGSSGNTIYF. CDR3 DNA sequence: TGTGCCATCAGTGAGTCCTCAGGGAGCTCTGGAAACACCATATATTTT.

This clone was seen a few times. The chain is built from TRBV28 and TRBJ2-7, with unresolved D. The CDR3 contains 14 residues. Germline V gene sequence: CDR1 MDHEN, CDR2 SYDVKM. V gave up 3 bases and J gave up 1 base, with 10 bases separating them. The CDR3: CASSFVLGSYEQYF. The CDR3, as DNA: TGTGCCAGCAGTTTTGTCCTGGGATCCTACGAGCAGTACTTC.

This clone was picked up a small number of times. This chain links TRBV2 with TRBJ1-5; 8 nucleotides agree with TRBD1. After removal of 5 bases from V and 7 bases from J, the junction contained 1 base not matched to a gene. Germline CDR1 SNHLY, CDR2 FYNNEI. This CDR3 region has 12 residues. CDR3 residues: CASSRQGQPQHF. CDR3 nucleotides: TGTGCCAGCAGTAGACAGGGGCAGCCCCAGCATTTT.

The chain recombines TRBV14 with TRBJ2-6; no firm D call. The germline gives CDR1 SGHDN, CDR2 FVKESK. V lost 6 bases to trimming and J lost 0 bases, with 6 bases between them. CDR3 length: 14 amino acids. CDR3 region: CASRRNSGANVLTF. The CDR3 region has the DNA TGTGCCAGCAGAAGGAACTCTGGGGCCAACGTCCTGACTTTC.

The J gene is TRBJ2-7, the V gene TRBV6-5, with 7 nucleotides matching TRBD1. This CDR3 is 13 amino acids long. After removal of 5 bases from V and 7 bases from J, the junction contained 8 bases not matched to a gene. Germline V lookup: CDR1 MNHEY, CDR2 SVGAGI. Here the CDR3 DNA reads TGTGCCAGCAGTCTCCTGACAGGGTCTGAGCAGTACTTC. Its translation is CASSLLTGSEQYF.

This clone was observed a handful of times. The rearrangement uses TRBV21-1 and TRBJ2-3; TRBD2, the D gene given by the table, was not confirmed from the DNA. TRBV21-1 is an annotated pseudogene. This CDR3 contains 14 residues. The CDR3 here is CASSKRRGADTQYF. The CDR3 DNA reads TGTGCCAGCAGCAAAAGGCGGGGGGCAGATACGCAGTATTTT.

There are a few counts of this clone. This sequence joins TRBV29-1 and TRBJ2-7; possible D gene TRBD2, 6 bases. The V gene lost 5 bases and the J gene lost 0 bases, with 11 bases spanning the gap. The CDR3 runs 13 residues. The germline gives CDR1 SQVTM, CDR2 ANQGSEA. The CDR3 spells CSVTGSTSYEQYF. CDR3 bases: TGCAGCGTTACCGGGAGTACCTCCTACGAGCAGTACTTC.

The chain links TRBV29-1 to TRBJ1-2, with D possibly matching TRBD1 (5 bases). Between the trimmed V and J ends, which lost 6 bases and 4 bases, there was a span of 9 bases. In germline, CDR1 is SQVTM, CDR2 ANQGSEA. This CDR3 spans 11 amino acids. The CDR3 bases are TGCAGCGTCGGGACTACCTATGGCTACACCTTC. It yields the protein CSVGTTYGYTF.

The chain employs TRBV30 and TRBJ1-1; D uncertain. The CDR3 consists of 13 residues. V shed 5 bases and J shed 0 bases, with 10 bases lying between them. CDR1 is GTSNPN and CDR2 is SVGIG in the germline V gene (reference sequence). CDR3 sequence: CAWDTFVNTEAFF. As DNA, the CDR3 is TGTGCCTGGGACACCTTCGTGAACACTGAAGCTTTCTTT.

In this sample, this clone turned up a few times. The chain recombines TRBV28 with TRBJ2-7, with a tentative D call TRBD1 (5 bases). The CDR3 has 14 amino acids. Looked up from germline, CDR1 is MDHEN and CDR2 is SYDVKM. V was cut by 2 bases and J by 6 bases, with 14 bases left in between. CDR3 in DNA: TGTGCCAGCAGTTTAGCCCACCAGGGTCGCGAGCAGTACTTC. It translates to CASSLAHQGREQYF. The entire variable domain, with the rest obtained from reference TRBV28 and TRBJ2-7, is as follows: DVKVTQSSRYLVKRTGEKVFLECVQDMDHENMFWYRQDPGLGLRLIYFSYDVKMKEKGDIPEGYSVSREKKERFSLILESASTNQTSMYLCASSLAHQGREQYFGPGTRLTVT.

This chain connects TRBV30 to TRBJ2-7; D may be TRBD2 (6 bases). V lost 3 bases and J lost 5, with 17 bases in between. Germline CDR1 GTSNPN, CDR2 SVGIG (reference sequence). This CDR3 contains 14 residues. The CDR3 sequence is CAWSWDVGGHEQYF. CDR3 nucleotides: TGTGCCTGGAGCTGGGACGTCGGGGGACACGAGCAGTACTTC.

This clone was seen a handful of times. The genes are TRBV28 and TRBJ2-7; 10 nucleotides match TRBD2. Germline loops: CDR1 MDHEN, CDR2 SYDVKM. CDR3 length: 17 amino acids. V dropped 3 bases and J dropped 6; count of bases not matched to a gene: 14. The CDR3 nucleotides are TGTGCCAGCAGTTTGATTAGCGGGGGGCCCGGCGCAGGCGAGCAGTACTTC. It translates to CASSLISGGPGAGEQYF.

In this sample, this clone turned up a few times. The V call is TRBV2, the J call TRBJ2-5; weak D call: TRBD1 (6 bases). Germline V lookup: CDR1 SNHLY, CDR2 FYNNEI. The CDR3 is made up of 13 amino acids. V gave up 3 bases and J gave up 4 bases, with 9 bases separating them. Here the CDR3 reads CASSDNRAETQYF. The CDR3 DNA reads as TGTGCCAGCAGTGATAACAGGGCAGAGACCCAGTACTTC.